This T cell receptor (gamma chain) was recorded in a study of Vδ1+ human thymocytes. Study results and caveats: Thymic TRG and TRD repertoires appeared highly polyclonal, with Gaussian CDR3 length distributions. About 20% of thymic delta-chain sequences were Vdelta2, with few Vdelta3, unlike blood Vdelta1+ controls. TRD repertoires were essentially private, unlike widely shared TRG clonotypes.

The template was reverse-transcribed extracted RNA. Multiplex PCR used pooled V-gene forward primers and a constant-region reverse primer to amplify CDR3s. TCRdb reran clone calling via CATT on the multiplex PCR reads. This sample has about 27,000 gamma-chain clones, with roughly 20% found just once. J gave up 6 bases and V 2 bases, and 9 bases lay outside the gene matches. The CDR3 extends over 15 amino acids. Germline CDR1 EGSNGY, CDR2 YDSYNSKV. Notes on this clone: Its antigen is still unknown.

After alphabeta T cell depletion, CD3+ Vdelta1+ Vdelta2- thymocytes were sorted. Vdelta1+ thymocyte sorts reached between about 98% and 99.6% purity. The sample was Vdelta1+ gamma-delta thymocytes from the thymus. Subset here: FACS-sorted CD3+ TCRalphabeta- TCRVdelta1+ TCRVdelta2- thymocytes. The chain carries TRGV2 and TRGJP2. The TCR sequence derives from a boy under two years old who had congenital heart surgery. CDR3 DNA sequence: TGTGCCACCTGGGACGCTTCAACGGGTGATTGGATCAAGACGTTT. Protein product: CATWDASTGDWIKTF.